The 3 T cell receptor beta chains below all came from one sample that was sequenced in a study of T cell responses to AZD1222 COVID-19 vaccine. TCRdb keeps only in-frame clones here, not all; method: immunoSEQ multiplex PCR. The table lists tens of thousands of clones, roughly 90% of them singletons. The specimen was peripheral blood, collected 28 days after the second AZD1222 dose. The receptors here all came from an adult who received the AZD1222 COVID-19 vaccine.

The chain links TRBV27 to TRBJ1-5; D perhaps matches TRBD1 (5 bases). CDR1 and CDR2 from the germline V gene are MNHEY and SMNVEV (reference sequence). This CDR3 comprises 15 residues. The germline V and J ends were trimmed by 6 bases and 5 bases, with 17 bases remaining between them. CDR3 nucleotide sequence: TGTGCCAGCAGACCGACGCTGCGGGGCCATCAGCCCCAGCATTTT. Translation: CASRPTLRGHQPQHF.

The chain is built from TRBV19 and TRBJ2-4, with D tentatively TRBD1 (6 bases). The CDR3 runs 14 residues. Germline CDR1 reads LNHDA; CDR2 reads SQIVND (reference sequence). V dropped 6 bases and J dropped 3 bases, with 12 bases sitting between them. This CDR3 reads CASSPDRNKNIQYF. The CDR3 DNA reads TGTGCCAGTAGCCCGGACAGAAACAAAAACATTCAGTACTTC.

The chain recombines TRBV19 with TRBJ1-2, with 8 bases lining up with TRBD1. The CDR3 is 14 residues long. Germline CDR1 reads LNHDA; CDR2 reads SQIVND (reference sequence). Germline trimming cut 10 bases from V and 9 bases from J; bases unmatched to any gene: 16. In nucleotides, the CDR3 is TGTGCCACCTATTCAAGGGGGCAGGGGGCCAGCTACACCTTC. Amino acids: CATYSRGQGASYTF.